This TCR beta chain is drawn from a study of T cell changes during pregnancy in multiple sclerosis. In its sample, this clone was seen a few times. Produced via immunoSEQ multiplex PCR; TCRdb's table is partial and in-frame only. The data hold tens of thousands of clones, with 94% observed a single time. Germline CDR1 reads MDHEN; CDR2 reads SYDVKM. Germline trimming cut 6 bases from V and 4 bases from J; bases unmatched to any gene: 9. The CDR3 has 15 residues. The V call is TRBV28, the J call TRBJ1-5, with 7 nucleotides matching TRBD1. The TCR originated in a female donor with multiple sclerosis, enrolled in a pregnancy study. The sequencing here drew on CD4+ T cells from peripheral blood mononuclear cells, taken in the second trimester of pregnancy. The CDR3 region is CASRESSGGNQPQHF. The CDR3 nucleotides are TGTGCCAGCAGGGAATCCTCAGGGGGGAATCAGCCCCAGCATTTT.